This T cell receptor beta chain was identified in a study of response to subunit inactivated influenza vaccine. Findings of the study overall: The authors offered the suggestion that each seasonal influenza vaccination recruits few new T cells.

The CDR3 is 12 amino acids. The V gene lost 6 bases and the J gene lost 3 bases, with 9 bases spanning the gap. TCRdb re-called the RT-PCR reads with MiXCR, one entry per CDR3 protein. The sample shows some 640,000 distinct CDR3 sequences, more than 11% of them seen only once. This clonotype was observed at least ten times. What it binds is unknown. The clonotype comes from a man between 45 and 60 years old who received an inactivated influenza vaccine. This rearrangement joins TRBV12-3 or TRBV12-4 to TRBJ2-7, with D perhaps matching TRBD2 (5 bases). The material was PBMCs from blood, obtained less than 15 days before vaccination. The DNA for the CDR3 is TGTGCCAGCAGCGCACTAGGCTACGAGCAGTACTTC. Translated, it gives CASSALGYEQYF.